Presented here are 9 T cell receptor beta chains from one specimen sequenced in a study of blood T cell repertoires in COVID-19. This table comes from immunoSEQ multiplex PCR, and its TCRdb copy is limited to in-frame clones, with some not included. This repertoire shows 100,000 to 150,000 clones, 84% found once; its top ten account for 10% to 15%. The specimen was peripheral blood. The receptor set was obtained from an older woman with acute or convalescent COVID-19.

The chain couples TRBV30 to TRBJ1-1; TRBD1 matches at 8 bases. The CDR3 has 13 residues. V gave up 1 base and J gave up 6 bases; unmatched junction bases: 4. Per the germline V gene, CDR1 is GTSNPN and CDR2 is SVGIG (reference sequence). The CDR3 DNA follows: TGTGCCTGGAGTGCTAACAGGGGGGCTGAAGCTTTCTTT. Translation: CAWSANRGAEAFF.

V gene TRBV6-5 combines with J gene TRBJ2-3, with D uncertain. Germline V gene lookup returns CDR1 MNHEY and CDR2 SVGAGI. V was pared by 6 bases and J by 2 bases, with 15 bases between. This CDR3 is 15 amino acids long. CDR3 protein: CASRYTPLNTDTQYF. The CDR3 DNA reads TGTGCCAGCAGATACACGCCCCTAAACACAGATACGCAGTATTTT.

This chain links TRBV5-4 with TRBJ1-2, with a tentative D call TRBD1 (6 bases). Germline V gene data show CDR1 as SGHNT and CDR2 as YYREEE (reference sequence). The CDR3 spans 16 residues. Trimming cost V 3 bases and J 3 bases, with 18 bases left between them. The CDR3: CASSWKDSQLHYGYTF. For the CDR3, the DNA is TGTGCCAGCAGCTGGAAGGACAGTCAGCTTCACTATGGCTACACCTTC.

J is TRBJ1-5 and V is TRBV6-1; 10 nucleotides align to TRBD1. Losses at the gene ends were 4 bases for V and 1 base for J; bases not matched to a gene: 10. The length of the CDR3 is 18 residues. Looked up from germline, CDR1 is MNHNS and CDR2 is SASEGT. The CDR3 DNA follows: TGTGCCAGCAGTGTCCTAAGACAGGGGGCTTCAAGCAATCAGCCCCAGCATTTT. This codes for CASSVLRQGASSNQPQHF.

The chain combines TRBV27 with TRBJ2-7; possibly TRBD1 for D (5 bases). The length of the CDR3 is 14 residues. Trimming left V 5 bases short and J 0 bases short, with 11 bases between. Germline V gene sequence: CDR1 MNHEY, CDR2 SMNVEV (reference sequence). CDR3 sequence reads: CASSPYRNSYEQYF. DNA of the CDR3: TGTGCCAGCAGTCCGTACAGGAACTCCTACGAGCAGTACTTC.

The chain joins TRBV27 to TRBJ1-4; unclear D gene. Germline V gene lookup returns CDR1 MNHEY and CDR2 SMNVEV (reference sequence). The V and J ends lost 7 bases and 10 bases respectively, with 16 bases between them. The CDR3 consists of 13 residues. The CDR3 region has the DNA TGTGCCAGCACAGGTGGCCTTGGAGGAAAACTGTTTTTT. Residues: CASTGGLGGKLFF.

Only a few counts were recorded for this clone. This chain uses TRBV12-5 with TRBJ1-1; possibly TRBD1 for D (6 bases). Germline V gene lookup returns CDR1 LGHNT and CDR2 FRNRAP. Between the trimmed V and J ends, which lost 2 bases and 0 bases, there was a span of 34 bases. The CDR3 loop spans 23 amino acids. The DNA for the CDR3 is TGTGCTAGTGGTTTGCCTACCCAGTCGGGGGGCGTCGGCCCCGCCTTTATGAACACTGAAGCTTTCTTT. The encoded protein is CASGLPTQSGGVGPAFMNTEAFF.

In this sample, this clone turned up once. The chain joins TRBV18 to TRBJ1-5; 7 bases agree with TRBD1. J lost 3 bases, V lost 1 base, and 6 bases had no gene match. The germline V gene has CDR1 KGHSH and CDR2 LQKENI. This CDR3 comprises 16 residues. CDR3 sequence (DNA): TGTGCCAGCTCACCACAGGGGGCCCCCTCCAATCAGCCCCAGCATTTT. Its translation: CASSPQGAPSNQPQHF.

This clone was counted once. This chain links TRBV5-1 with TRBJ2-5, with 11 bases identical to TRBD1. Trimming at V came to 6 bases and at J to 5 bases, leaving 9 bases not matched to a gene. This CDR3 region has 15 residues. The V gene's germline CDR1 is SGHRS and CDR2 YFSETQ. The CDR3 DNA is TGCGCCAGCACCTCCTCCGGGACAGGGGGTGAGACCCAGTACTTC. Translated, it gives CASTSSGTGGETQYF.